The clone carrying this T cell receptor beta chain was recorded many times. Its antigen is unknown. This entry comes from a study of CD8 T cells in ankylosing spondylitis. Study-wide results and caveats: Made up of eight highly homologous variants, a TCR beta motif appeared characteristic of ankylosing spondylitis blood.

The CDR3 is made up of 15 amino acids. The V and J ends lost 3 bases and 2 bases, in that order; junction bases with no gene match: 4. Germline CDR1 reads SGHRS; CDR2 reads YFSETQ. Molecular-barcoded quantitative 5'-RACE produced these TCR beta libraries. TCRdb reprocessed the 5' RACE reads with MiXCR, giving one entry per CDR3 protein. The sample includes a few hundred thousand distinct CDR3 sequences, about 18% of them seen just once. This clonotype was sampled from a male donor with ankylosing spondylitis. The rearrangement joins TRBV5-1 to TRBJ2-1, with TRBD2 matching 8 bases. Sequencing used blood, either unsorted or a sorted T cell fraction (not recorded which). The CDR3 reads CASSSAGGAYNEQFF. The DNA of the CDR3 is TGCGCCAGCAGCTCCGCGGGGGGAGCCTACAATGAGCAGTTCTTC.